The clone carrying this T cell receptor (beta chain) was found once. Its matching antigen is unknown. This CDR3 has 22 residues. Germline V CDR1 and CDR2: LGHNT, FRNRAP. V shed 5 bases, J shed 4 bases, and the junction held 21 bases outside the gene matches. The sample originates from a study of blood T cells in healthy people across ages. PCR was performed a second time for about 6 to 12 cycles using a sample-barcoded 5' primer and a J-beta primer mix. Every cDNA was tagged by a template-switch adaptor with 12 random nucleotides. TCRdb passed the 5' RACE reads through MiXCR, listing each CDR3 protein once. Here the sample spans some 1,500,000 distinct CDR3 sequences, 35% to 45% being singletons. Investigators took about 10 milliliters of peripheral blood from every donor. Broader study findings: Researchers deemed the diversity estimates from one million T cells underestimates. A strong correlation between TCR beta diversity and naive T cell percentage was seen.

The rearrangement joins TRBV12-5 to TRBJ2-1; TRBD2 matches at 15 bases. Material for sequencing was blood. The sequence derives from a young woman in good health. The CDR3: CASGTSNRRRGLAGGPYNEQFF. The CDR3 coding sequence is TGTGCTAGTGGTACATCAAACAGGAGAAGAGGACTAGCGGGGGGGCCATACAATGAGCAGTTCTTC.